The rows below give T cell receptor beta chains drawn from one sample of a study of control samples from healthy donors and cancer patients. TCRdb's copy holds only in-frame clones and misses some; the assay was immunoSEQ multiplex PCR. The table shows 150,000 or so clones, with around 88% occurring only once. The specimen was blood. These receptors were taken from a woman in her thirties in good health. Each CDR3 is given with its conserved first and last residue. D genes are given only for firm matches. Rows may omit the clone size; those that give it use once, few, many or a size class.

v_gene: TRBV5-6; j_gene: TRBJ1-2; d_gene: -; abundance: -; CDR3aa: CASSPKNRDPIYGYTF
v_gene: TRBV27; j_gene: TRBJ1-2; d_gene: -; abundance: -; CDR3aa: CASRQGAYGYTF
v_gene: TRBV7-9; j_gene: TRBJ2-2; d_gene: TRBD2; abundance: -; CDR3aa: CASSSWGLAEHTGELFF
v_gene: TRBV6-6; j_gene: TRBJ1-5; d_gene: -; abundance: few; CDR3aa: CASSYRDIFHQPQHF
v_gene: TRBV6-1; j_gene: TRBJ2-3; d_gene: -; abundance: -; CDR3aa: CASSEGNRVNKDTQYF
v_gene: TRBV28; j_gene: TRBJ2-7; d_gene: -; abundance: -; CDR3aa: CASGLPVSSSEQYF
v_gene: TRBV24-1; j_gene: TRBJ2-5; d_gene: -; abundance: -; CDR3aa: CATSDLSRGETQYF
v_gene: TRBV24-1; j_gene: TRBJ2-1; d_gene: -; abundance: -; CDR3aa: CATSDSLAARQFF
v_gene: TRBV28; j_gene: TRBJ2-6; d_gene: -; abundance: -; CDR3aa: CASSFENSGANVLTF
v_gene: TRBV24-1; j_gene: TRBJ2-1; d_gene: TRBD1; abundance: -; CDR3aa: CATILGGRDNEQFF
v_gene: TRBV29-1; j_gene: TRBJ2-1; d_gene: -; abundance: -; CDR3aa: CSVERGGYNEQFF
v_gene: TRBV2; j_gene: TRBJ2-5; d_gene: -; abundance: -; CDR3aa: CASERDREGRKTQYF
v_gene: TRBV24-1; j_gene: TRBJ2-1; d_gene: TRBD2; abundance: -; CDR3aa: CATSPGTTLRVNEQFF
v_gene: TRBV5-8; j_gene: TRBJ1-5; d_gene: -; abundance: -; CDR3aa: CASSLYNQPQHF
v_gene: TRBV24-1; j_gene: TRBJ2-1; d_gene: -; abundance: -; CDR3aa: CATSDISSAAYNEQFF
v_gene: TRBV5-6; j_gene: TRBJ1-1; d_gene: TRBD1; abundance: -; CDR3aa: CASRFGQAEAFF
v_gene: TRBV24-1; j_gene: TRBJ2-3; d_gene: -; abundance: once; CDR3aa: CATSGQGSDTQYF
v_gene: TRBV2; j_gene: TRBJ1-1; d_gene: TRBD1; abundance: -; CDR3aa: CASRTGWGTEAFF
v_gene: TRBV2; j_gene: TRBJ1-3; d_gene: -; abundance: -; CDR3aa: CASSARPGESGNTIYF
v_gene: TRBV4-1; j_gene: TRBJ2-3; d_gene: -; abundance: -; CDR3aa: CASSLPSADTQYF
v_gene: TRBV7-9; j_gene: TRBJ1-1; d_gene: -; abundance: -; CDR3aa: CASSLEQLNTEAFF
v_gene: TRBV2; j_gene: TRBJ1-2; d_gene: -; abundance: -; CDR3aa: CASSRSENYGYTF
v_gene: TRBV18; j_gene: TRBJ2-4; d_gene: -; abundance: -; CDR3aa: CASSPPARSLAKNIQYF
v_gene: TRBV5-1; j_gene: TRBJ2-1; d_gene: -; abundance: -; CDR3aa: CASSLRGDYNEQFF
v_gene: TRBV5-1; j_gene: TRBJ2-3; d_gene: -; abundance: -; CDR3aa: CASSLSSGATDTQYF
v_gene: TRBV28; j_gene: TRBJ1-2; d_gene: -; abundance: -; CDR3aa: CASSFLNYGYTF
v_gene: TRBV3-1/TRBV3-2; j_gene: TRBJ2-7; d_gene: TRBD1; abundance: -; CDR3aa: CASSRTGTGVYEQYF
v_gene: TRBV12-3/TRBV12-4; j_gene: TRBJ2-5; d_gene: -; abundance: -; CDR3aa: CASSLRGGETQYF
v_gene: TRBV5-4; j_gene: TRBJ2-3; d_gene: -; abundance: once; CDR3aa: CASSPGTGVDTQYF
v_gene: TRBV7-9; j_gene: TRBJ2-5; d_gene: TRBD2; abundance: -; CDR3aa: CASSLTQREGETQYF
v_gene: TRBV5-5; j_gene: TRBJ2-7; d_gene: TRBD1; abundance: -; CDR3aa: CASSLDPGQGSYEQYF
v_gene: TRBV6-5; j_gene: TRBJ1-1; d_gene: -; abundance: -; CDR3aa: CASSYTGNTEAFF
v_gene: TRBV19; j_gene: TRBJ1-5; d_gene: TRBD1; abundance: -; CDR3aa: CASRATGTGDQPQHF
v_gene: TRBV28; j_gene: TRBJ2-7; d_gene: -; abundance: -; CDR3aa: CASSRRYEQYF
v_gene: TRBV7-9; j_gene: TRBJ1-1; d_gene: -; abundance: -; CDR3aa: CATHGATEAFF
v_gene: TRBV5-6; j_gene: TRBJ1-2; d_gene: -; abundance: -; CDR3aa: CASSSRSTRHYGYTF
v_gene: TRBV4-2; j_gene: TRBJ2-1; d_gene: TRBD2; abundance: many; CDR3aa: CASSPLAGGHVEQFF
v_gene: TRBV6-1; j_gene: TRBJ2-7; d_gene: TRBD1; abundance: few; CDR3aa: CASSERPGGLYEQYF
v_gene: TRBV29-1; j_gene: TRBJ1-1; d_gene: -; abundance: -; CDR3aa: CSVRLQLNTEAFF
v_gene: TRBV6-5; j_gene: TRBJ1-1; d_gene: -; abundance: -; CDR3aa: CASRPLRGGTEAFF
v_gene: TRBV5-1; j_gene: TRBJ2-3; d_gene: -; abundance: -; CDR3aa: CASRLAPTDTQYF
v_gene: TRBV28; j_gene: TRBJ1-1; d_gene: -; abundance: few; CDR3aa: CASSLGSEAFF
v_gene: TRBV6-6; j_gene: TRBJ1-2; d_gene: -; abundance: -; CDR3aa: CASSINRDGGYTF
v_gene: TRBV5-1; j_gene: TRBJ2-1; d_gene: TRBD2; abundance: -; CDR3aa: CASSLRGGGSYNEQFF
v_gene: TRBV6-5; j_gene: TRBJ2-7; d_gene: TRBD1; abundance: once; CDR3aa: CASSSGGDLVEQYF
v_gene: TRBV7-8; j_gene: TRBJ1-2; d_gene: TRBD1; abundance: -; CDR3aa: CASSLNRGYASYGYTF
v_gene: TRBV6-5; j_gene: TRBJ1-6; d_gene: -; abundance: -; CDR3aa: CASSSPGARPPLHF
v_gene: TRBV2; j_gene: TRBJ1-5; d_gene: -; abundance: -; CDR3aa: CASSRDGNQPQHF
v_gene: TRBV2; j_gene: TRBJ1-4; d_gene: -; abundance: -; CDR3aa: CASSPGDSRPEKLFF
v_gene: TRBV4-1; j_gene: TRBJ1-1; d_gene: TRBD1; abundance: -; CDR3aa: CASSQKPGQGSEAFF
v_gene: TRBV2; j_gene: TRBJ2-7; d_gene: -; abundance: -; CDR3aa: CASRRGSYEQYF
v_gene: TRBV28; j_gene: TRBJ2-7; d_gene: -; abundance: -; CDR3aa: CASREAGEQYF
v_gene: TRBV4-1; j_gene: TRBJ2-3; d_gene: TRBD2; abundance: -; CDR3aa: CASSQDTGGRDTDTQYF
v_gene: TRBV7-9; j_gene: TRBJ2-7; d_gene: TRBD1; abundance: -; CDR3aa: CASSTGVEQYF
v_gene: TRBV5-5; j_gene: TRBJ1-5; d_gene: TRBD1; abundance: -; CDR3aa: CASSSGGGSNQPQHF